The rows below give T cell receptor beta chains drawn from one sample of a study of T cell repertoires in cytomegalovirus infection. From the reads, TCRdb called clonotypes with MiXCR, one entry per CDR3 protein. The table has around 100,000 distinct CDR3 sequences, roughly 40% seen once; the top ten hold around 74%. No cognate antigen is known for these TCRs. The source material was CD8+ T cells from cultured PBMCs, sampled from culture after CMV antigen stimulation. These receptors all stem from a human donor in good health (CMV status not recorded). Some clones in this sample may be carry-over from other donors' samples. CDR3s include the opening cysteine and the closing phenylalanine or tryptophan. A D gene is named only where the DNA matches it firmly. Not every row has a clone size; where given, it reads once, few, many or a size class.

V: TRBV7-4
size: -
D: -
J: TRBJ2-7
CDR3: CASSLCGQFYEQYF
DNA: TGTGCCAGCAGCTTATGCGGACAGTTCTACGAGCAGTACTTC

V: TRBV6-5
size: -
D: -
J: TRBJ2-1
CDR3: CASSSLSGATYNEQFF
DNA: TGTGCCAGCAGTTCACTATCCGGTGCAACCTACAATGAGCAGTTCTTC

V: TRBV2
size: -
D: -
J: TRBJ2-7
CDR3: CASTPLGGEQYF
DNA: TGTGCCAGCACTCCGTTGGGGGGAGAGCAGTACTTC

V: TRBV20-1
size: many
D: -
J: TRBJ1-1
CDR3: CSASKQSNTEAFF
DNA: TGCAGTGCTAGTAAACAGTCGAACACTGAAGCTTTCTTT

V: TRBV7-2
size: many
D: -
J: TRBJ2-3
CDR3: CASSQAGTSTDTQYF
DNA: TGTGCCAGCAGCCAGGCCGGGACTAGCACAGATACGCAGTATTTT

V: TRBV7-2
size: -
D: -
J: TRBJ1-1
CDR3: CASSRMGGSTEAFF
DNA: TGTGCCAGCAGCCGCATGGGGGGGAGCACTGAAGCTTTCTTT

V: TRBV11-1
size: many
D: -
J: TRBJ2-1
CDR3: CASSPGWGGLYHNEQFF
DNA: TGTGCCAGCAGCCCGGGATGGGGGGGGCTTTACCACAATGAGCAGTTCTTC

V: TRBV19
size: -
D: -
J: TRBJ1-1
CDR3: CASSPMGHSRTEAFF
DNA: TGTGCCAGTAGTCCCATGGGACATTCTAGGACTGAAGCTTTCTTT

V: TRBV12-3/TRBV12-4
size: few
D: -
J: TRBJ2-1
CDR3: CASRRMTGGWYNEQFF
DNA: TGTGCCAGCAGGCGAATGACTGGGGGGTGGTACAATGAGCAGTTCTTC

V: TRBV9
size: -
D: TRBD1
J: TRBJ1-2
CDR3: CASSGAGTAEYFNYGYTF
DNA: TGTGCCAGCAGCGGAGCCGGGACAGCCGAATATTTTAACTATGGCTACACCTTC

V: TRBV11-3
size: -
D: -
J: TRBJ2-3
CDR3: CASKGRYTDTQYF
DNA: TGTGCCAGCAAGGGGCGGTACACAGATACGCAGTATTTT

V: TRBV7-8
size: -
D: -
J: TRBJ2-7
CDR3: CASTDSYEQYF
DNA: TGTGCCAGCACCGACTCCTACGAGCAGTACTTC

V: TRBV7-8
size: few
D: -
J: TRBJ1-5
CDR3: CASSFDGIQPQHF
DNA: TGTGCCAGCAGCTTCGACGGTATTCAGCCCCAGCATTTT

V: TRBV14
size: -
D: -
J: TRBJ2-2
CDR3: CASSQDRHLNTGELFF
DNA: TGTGCCAGCAGCCAAGATAGACACCTGAACACCGGGGAGCTGTTTTTT

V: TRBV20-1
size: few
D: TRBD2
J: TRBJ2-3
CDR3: CSAYPTSGGTDTQYF
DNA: TGCAGTGCCTACCCTACTAGCGGGGGCACAGATACGCAGTATTTT

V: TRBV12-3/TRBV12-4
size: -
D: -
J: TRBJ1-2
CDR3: CASTPGRVVYTF
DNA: TGTGCCAGCACCCCGGGAAGGGTTGTCTACACCTTC

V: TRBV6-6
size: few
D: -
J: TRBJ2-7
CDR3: CASSYSISYEQYF
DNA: TGTGCCAGCAGTTATTCCATTTCCTACGAGCAGTACTTC

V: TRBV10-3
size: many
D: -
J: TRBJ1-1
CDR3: CAISDQSGYTEAFF
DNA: TGTGCCATCAGTGACCAGAGTGGGTACACTGAAGCTTTCTTT

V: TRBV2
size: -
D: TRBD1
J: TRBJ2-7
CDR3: CASSENRGRAYEQYF
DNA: TGTGCCAGCAGTGAAAACAGGGGAAGAGCCTACGAGCAGTACTTC

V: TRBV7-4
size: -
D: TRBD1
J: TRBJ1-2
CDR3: CASTRQGADGYTF
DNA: TGTGCCAGCACCCGCCAGGGGGCAGATGGCTACACCTTC

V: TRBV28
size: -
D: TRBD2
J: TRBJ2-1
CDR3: CASSPSLAGIYNEQFF
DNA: TGTGCCAGCAGTCCGTCACTAGCGGGGATATACAATGAGCAGTTCTTC

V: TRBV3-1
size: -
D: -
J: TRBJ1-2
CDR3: CASSQDGVASYGYTF
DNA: TGTGCCAGCAGCCAAGACGGCGTCGCTAGCTATGGCTACACCTTC

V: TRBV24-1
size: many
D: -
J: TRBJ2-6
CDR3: CATSVRGAGANVLTF
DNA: TGTGCCACCAGTGTAAGAGGGGCTGGGGCCAACGTCCTGACTTTC

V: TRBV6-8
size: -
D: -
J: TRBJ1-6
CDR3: CASSYSAVDALHF
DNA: TGTGCCAGCAGTTACTCTGCCGTCGACGCCCTCCACTTT

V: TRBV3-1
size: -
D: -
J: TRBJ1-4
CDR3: CASSQMGIGEKLFF
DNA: TGTGCCAGCAGCCAAATGGGAATTGGCGAAAAACTGTTTTTT

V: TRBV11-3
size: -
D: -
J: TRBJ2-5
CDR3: CASSRRTEETQYF
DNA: TGTGCCAGCAGCCGAAGGACGGAAGAGACCCAGTACTTC

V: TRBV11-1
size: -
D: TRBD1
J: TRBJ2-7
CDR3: CASSWTGVEQYF
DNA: TGTGCCAGCAGTTGGACAGGGGTCGAGCAGTACTTC

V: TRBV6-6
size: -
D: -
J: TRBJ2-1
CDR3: CASSHGDTSIYNEQFF
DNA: TGTGCCAGCAGCCACGGGGACACCTCGATCTACAATGAGCAGTTCTTC

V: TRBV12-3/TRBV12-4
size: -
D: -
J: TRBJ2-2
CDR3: CASSLWSLSNTGELFF
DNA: TGTGCCAGCAGTTTGTGGTCACTCTCGAACACCGGGGAGCTGTTTTTT

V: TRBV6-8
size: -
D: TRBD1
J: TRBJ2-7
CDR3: CASSPGTGTDEQYF
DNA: TGTGCCAGCAGCCCCGGGACAGGGACCGACGAGCAGTACTTC

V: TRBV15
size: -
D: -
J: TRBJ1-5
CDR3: CATSPRLNQPQHF
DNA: TGTGCCACCAGCCCGCGACTCAATCAGCCCCAGCATTTT

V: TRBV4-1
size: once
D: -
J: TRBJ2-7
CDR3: CASSRGGVGEDEQYF
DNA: TGCGCCAGCAGCCGGGGCGGCGTCGGAGAGGACGAGCAGTACTTC

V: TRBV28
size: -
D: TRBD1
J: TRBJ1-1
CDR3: CASRHPGGFEAFF
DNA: TGTGCCAGCAGGCACCCAGGGGGCTTTGAAGCTTTCTTT

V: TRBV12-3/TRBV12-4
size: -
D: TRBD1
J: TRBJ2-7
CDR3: CASSTIGTGFYEQYF
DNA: TGTGCCAGCAGTACAATCGGGACAGGTTTTTACGAGCAGTACTTC

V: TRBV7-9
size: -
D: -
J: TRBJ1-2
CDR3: CASSFSGGLNPRGSNPGGYTF
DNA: TGTGCCAGCAGCTTTTCCGGCGGCCTTAACCCGCGGGGGTCGAATCCGGGAGGCTACACCTTC

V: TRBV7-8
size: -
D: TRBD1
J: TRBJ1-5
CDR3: CASSSQGVHQPQHF
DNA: TGTGCCAGCAGCTCACAGGGGGTTCATCAGCCCCAGCATTTT

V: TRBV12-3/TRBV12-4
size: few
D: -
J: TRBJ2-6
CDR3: CASSPGPRSGANVLTF
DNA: TGTGCCAGCAGCCCGGGACCGCGCTCTGGGGCCAACGTCCTGACTTTC

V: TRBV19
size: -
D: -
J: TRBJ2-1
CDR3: CASSPAGTSYNEQFF
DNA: TGTGCCAGTAGTCCAGCGGGTACCTCCTACAATGAGCAGTTCTTC

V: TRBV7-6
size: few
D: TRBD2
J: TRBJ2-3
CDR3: CASSFASGDTQYF
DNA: TGTGCCAGCAGCTTTGCTAGCGGAGATACGCAGTATTTT

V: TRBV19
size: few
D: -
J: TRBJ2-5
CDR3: CASSIFGNQETQYF
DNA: TGTGCCAGTAGTATTTTCGGCAACCAAGAGACCCAGTACTTC

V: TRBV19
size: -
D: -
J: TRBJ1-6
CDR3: CASSPTDSTNSPLHF
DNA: TGTGCCAGTAGCCCGACAGACTCTACGAATTCACCCCTCCACTTT

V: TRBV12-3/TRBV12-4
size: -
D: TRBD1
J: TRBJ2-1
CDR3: CASSLPGQAAEQFF
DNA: TGTGCCAGCAGTTTACCGGGACAGGCGGCTGAGCAGTTCTTC

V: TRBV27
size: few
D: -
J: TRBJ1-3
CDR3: CASSFSSSGNTIYF
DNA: TGTGCCAGCAGTTTCTCCAGCTCTGGAAACACCATATATTTT

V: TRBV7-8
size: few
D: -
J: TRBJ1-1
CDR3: CASSFGAFSPEAFF
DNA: TGTGCCAGCAGCTTCGGGGCGTTCTCCCCGGAAGCTTTCTTT

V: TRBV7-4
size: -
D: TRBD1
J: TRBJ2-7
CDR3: CASSSTYGQGLYEQYF
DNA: TGTGCCAGCAGCTCTACTTACGGACAGGGGTTATACGAGCAGTACTTC